The 24 T cell receptor beta chains below were found in one sample sequenced in a study of T cells in Graves' hyperthyroidism and ophthalmopathy. Using RNA transcripts as the source, TCR beta CDR3 regions were amplified. HTBI primers were employed in a first-round RT-PCR of the TCR CDR3. TCRdb reprocessed the multiplex PCR reads via MiXCR and lists one record per CDR3 protein. The table has about 350,000 distinct CDR3 sequences, 12% to 15% seen once. Sequencing was carried out using blood. The receptors were gathered from a woman aged 60-75 years with Graves' ophthalmopathy.

The chain combines TRBV18 with TRBJ2-2; the match to TRBD1 covers 8 bases. The CDR3 runs to 15 residues. J lost 7 bases, V lost 6 bases, and 10 bases had no gene match. CDR1 is KGHSH, CDR2 LQKENI, per germline. In nucleotides, the CDR3 is TGTGCCAGCTCCCCTTCCAGGGGGCAGTTCGGGGAGCTGTTTTTT. Protein sequence: CASSPSRGQFGELFF.

The sample holds many counts of this clonotype. J is TRBJ2-7 and V is TRBV12-3 or TRBV12-4, with D tentatively TRBD2 (6 bases). This CDR3 contains 13 residues. Deletions cut 3 bases from V and 6 bases from J, with 12 bases between. The CDR3 DNA reads as TGTGCCAGCAGTTTCCGCCAGGGAGGCGAGCAGTACTTC. Translating it yields CASSFRQGGEQYF.

The V call is TRBV4-1, the J call TRBJ2-3; D gene uncertain. Germline V gene data show CDR1 as MGHRA and CDR2 as YSYEKL. V lost 8 bases to trimming and J lost 0 bases, with 12 bases between them. This CDR3 has 14 amino acids. For the CDR3, the DNA is TGCGCCAGCTCAGTGGGCCCTAGCACAGATACGCAGTATTTT. The encoded protein is CASSVGPSTDTQYF.

This clonotype was found many times. The rearrangement links TRBV29-1 to TRBJ1-1, with D perhaps TRBD1 (5 bases). The CDR3 runs to 13 residues. Trimming removed 4 bases from V and 1 base from J, with 10 bases in between. The germline gives CDR1 SQVTM, CDR2 ANQGSEA. The CDR3 bases are TGCAGCGTTGTCAGACAGCGGAACACTGAAGCTTTCTTT. Translating it yields CSVVRQRNTEAFF.

This clonotype was observed a few times. This chain joins TRBV28 and TRBJ1-4; D ambiguous. The germline V gene has CDR1 MDHEN and CDR2 SYDVKM. The V end lost 6 bases, the J end lost 3 bases, and 8 bases lay between the germline ends. The CDR3 runs to 13 residues. The CDR3 reads CASRGGPNEKLFF. In DNA, the CDR3 is TGTGCCAGCAGGGGTGGGCCTAATGAAAAACTGTTTTTT.

This clonotype was seen at least ten times. The chain has TRBV2 and TRBJ1-3, with a tentative D call TRBD1 (5 bases). The CDR3 totals 17 residues. V was cut by 4 bases and J by 3 bases, with 19 bases left in between. Germline V gives CDR1 SNHLY, CDR2 FYNNEI. The CDR3 DNA is TGTGCCAGCAGTGCCCCCCTTGGAAGGGGCTTTGGAAACACCATATATTTT. It encodes CASSAPLGRGFGNTIYF. The complete variable domain, with remaining parts taken from reference TRBV2 and TRBJ1-3, reads EPEVTQTPSHQVTQMGQEVILRCVPISNHLYFYWYRQILGQKVEFLVSFYNNEISEKSEIFDDQFSVERPDGSNFTLKIRSTKLEDSAMYFCASSAPLGRGFGNTIYFGEGSWLTVV.

This clonotype was seen repeatedly, ten times or more. J is TRBJ1-5 and V is TRBV2; unclear D gene. The germline V gene has CDR1 SNHLY and CDR2 FYNNEI. Between the trimmed V and J ends, which lost 0 bases and 4 bases, there was a span of 13 bases. The CDR3 has 16 amino acids. This chain's CDR3 is CASSEALGTRNQPQHF. In DNA form, the CDR3 reads TGTGCCAGCAGTGAAGCGCTCGGCACGCGAAATCAGCCCCAGCATTTT.

The CDR3 coding sequence is TGCGCCAGCAGTGCCCGGGTAGCGGGAGGGCCAGATACGCAGTATTTT. Residues: CASSARVAGGPDTQYF. This chain uses TRBV4-1 with TRBJ2-3; the match to TRBD2 covers 11 bases. The V segment lost 6 bases and the J segment 4 bases; nucleotides outside the gene matches: 9. CDR1 MGHRA and CDR2 YSYEKL come from the germline V gene. This CDR3 is built from 16 residues.

The gene calls are TRBV9 and TRBJ2-6; D unclear. The germline CDR1 and CDR2 sequences are SGDLS and YYNGEE. Trimming cost V 5 bases and J 2 bases, with 11 bases left between them. The CDR3 is made up of 15 amino acids. CDR3 in amino acids: CASSSRQPGANVLTF. DNA of the CDR3: TGTGCCAGCAGTTCGCGGCAACCTGGGGCCAACGTCCTGACTTTC. Full variable domain (rest looked up from reference TRBV9 and TRBJ2-6): DSGVTQTPKHLITATGQRVTLRCSPRSGDLSVYWYQQSLDQGLQFLIQYYNGEERAKGNILERFSAQQFPDLHSELNLSSLELGDSALYFCASSSRQPGANVLTFGAGSRLTVL.

This clonotype was seen at least ten times. The chain employs TRBV6-2 or TRBV6-3 and TRBJ2-5, with D hard to call. The CDR3 runs 12 residues. V lost 6 bases and J 7 bases, leaving 12 bases between the germline ends. Germline V gene lookup returns CDR1 MNHEY and CDR2 SVGEGT. The CDR3 sequence: CASRDSPRTQYF. CDR3 DNA sequence: TGTGCCAGCAGGGATTCCCCAAGGACCCAGTACTTC.

This clonotype was seen more than once but under ten times. The chain employs TRBV20-1 and TRBJ2-5; 10 bases match TRBD2. The germline V gene has CDR1 DFQATT and CDR2 SNEGSKA (reference sequence). The CDR3 is 15 residues long. The trim removed 5 bases at V and 7 bases at J, leaving 13 bases unmatched. This chain's CDR3 is CSAGEALAGKGTQYF. CDR3 coding DNA: TGCAGTGCTGGGGAGGCACTAGCGGGAAAAGGGACCCAGTACTTC.

This clonotype was observed many times. The chain recombines TRBV30 with TRBJ2-1; D gene uncertain. The CDR3 spans 13 residues. Germline CDR1 and CDR2: GTSNPN and SVGIG (reference sequence). Deletions cut 4 bases from V and 7 bases from J, with 14 bases between. CDR3 sequence: CAWIPRVGNEQFF. The CDR3 nucleotides read TGTGCCTGGATACCCCGGGTCGGAAATGAGCAGTTCTTC.

The V gene is TRBV2, the J gene TRBJ2-3; 8 bases align to TRBD2. Germline CDR1 SNHLY, CDR2 FYNNEI. V trimming: 3 bases; J trimming: 2 bases; junction bases outside the gene matches: 7. The CDR3 is 16 residues long. The CDR3 DNA reads as TGTGCCAGCAGTGAGCCAGCGGGAGCGATCACAGATACGCAGTATTTT. Translating gives CASSEPAGAITDTQYF.

This sequence joins TRBV9 and TRBJ2-2; TRBD2 agrees at 9 bases. The CDR3 totals 16 residues. Trimming cost V 0 bases and J 6 bases; bases outside gene matches: 6. Germline V lookup: CDR1 SGDLS, CDR2 YYNGEE. The CDR3 nucleotides read TGTGCCAGCAGCGTAGGGTTTAGCGGGAGCGCCGGGGAGCTGTTTTTT. Protein sequence: CASSVGFSGSAGELFF.

This sequence joins TRBV28 and TRBJ2-1, with 11 nucleotides matching TRBD1. Germline loops: CDR1 MDHEN, CDR2 SYDVKM. CDR3 length: 15 residues. After removal of 4 bases from V and 3 bases from J, the junction contained 2 bases not matched to a gene. CDR3 bases: TGTGCCAGCAGTTGGGGGACAGGGGGCTACAATGAGCAGTTCTTC. Translated: CASSWGTGGYNEQFF.

In its sample, this clonotype was seen many times. The chain uses TRBV18 and TRBJ2-5; 7 nucleotides line up with TRBD2. Germline CDR1 is KGHSH and CDR2 is LQKENI. J lost 2 bases, V lost 0 bases, and 3 bases had no gene match. CDR3 size: 15 residues. The CDR3: CASSPPAGVQETQYF. DNA of the CDR3: TGTGCCAGCTCACCACCCGCGGGGGTACAAGAGACCCAGTACTTC. Full variable domain (remainder filled in from reference TRBV18 and TRBJ2-5): NAGVMQNPRHLVRRRGQEARLRCSPMKGHSHVYWYRQLPEEGLKFMVYLQKENIIDESGMPKERFSAEFPKEGPSILRIQQVVRGDSAAYFCASSPPAGVQETQYFGPGTRLLVL.

The gene calls are TRBV10-2 and TRBJ1-4; 8 nucleotides align to TRBD1. CDR3 length: 14 residues. CDR1 is WSHSY and CDR2 is SAAADI in the germline V gene. V shed 4 bases, J shed 7 bases, and the junction held 5 bases outside the gene matches. Here the CDR3 DNA reads TGCGCCAGCAGTGGCAGGGGGCGAGGTGAAAAACTGTTTTTT. The encoded protein is CASSGRGRGEKLFF.

The sample holds many counts of this clonotype. The gene calls are TRBV18 and TRBJ1-5; D gene unclear. Germline values: CDR1 KGHSH, CDR2 LQKENI. Trimming cost V 5 bases and J 0 bases, with 8 bases left between them. The CDR3 contains 14 residues. CDR3 sequence: CASSSLNSNQPQHF. The DNA of the CDR3 is TGTGCCAGCTCAAGTCTGAATAGCAATCAGCCCCAGCATTTT. Using reference TRBV18 and TRBJ1-5 for the parts outside the CDR3, the full variable domain is NAGVMQNPRHLVRRRGQEARLRCSPMKGHSHVYWYRQLPEEGLKFMVYLQKENIIDESGMPKERFSAEFPKEGPSILRIQQVVRGDSAAYFCASSSLNSNQPQHFGDGTRLSIL.

This clonotype appeared a few times. The chain links TRBV5-1 to TRBJ2-3, with D possibly TRBD1 on 7 matching bases. This CDR3 has 17 amino acids. The ends were cut back, 2 bases at V and 6 bases at J, with 22 bases in the middle. In germline, CDR1 is SGHRS, CDR2 YFSETQ. CDR3 DNA sequence: TGCGCCAGCAGCTTCCGTACTAGCCTCGAGGGGGCGGATACGCAGTATTTT. This sequence encodes CASSFRTSLEGADTQYF.

This clonotype appeared many times. The chain is built from TRBV30 and TRBJ2-5, with D unclear. The CDR3 is made up of 13 amino acids. Germline assignment: CDR1 GTSNPN and CDR2 SVGIG (reference sequence). Trimming took off 1 base at V and 5 bases at J, with 11 bases between the two ends. CDR3 nucleotides: TGTGCCTGGAGTGGGGGTTTGGGGGAGACCCAGTACTTC. Translation gives CAWSGGLGETQYF.

This clonotype was detected ten times or more. The chain is built from TRBV3-1 and TRBJ2-7, with a tentative D call TRBD2 (5 bases). Germline V gives CDR1 LGHDT, CDR2 YNNKEL (reference sequence). V was clipped by 4 bases and J by 6 bases, with 13 bases between them. The CDR3 extends over 13 amino acids. The CDR3 sequence is CASSPAGPREQYF. Here the CDR3 DNA reads TGTGCCAGCAGCCCGGCGGGCCCCCGCGAGCAGTACTTC.

The sample holds many counts of this clonotype. The V gene is TRBV7-9, the J gene TRBJ1-1, with D unclear. This CDR3 contains 14 residues. Between the trimmed V and J ends, which lost 0 bases and 3 bases, there was a span of 8 bases. Germline V gives CDR1 SEHNR, CDR2 FQNEAQ (reference sequence). CDR3 protein: CASSLARTYTEAFF. CDR3 in DNA: TGTGCCAGCAGCTTAGCCAGGACCTACACTGAAGCTTTCTTT. Full variable domain (outside the CDR3, taken from reference TRBV7-9 and TRBJ1-1): DTGVSQNPRHKITKRGQNVTFRCDPISEHNRLYWYRQTLGQGPEFLTYFQNEAQLEKSRLLSDRFSAERPKGSFSTLEIQRTEQGDSAMYLCASSLARTYTEAFFGQGTRLTVV.

The V gene is TRBV20-1, the J gene TRBJ1-6; 8 bases agree with TRBD1. Losses at the gene ends were 1 base for V and 5 bases for J; bases not matched to a gene: 1. Germline V lookup: CDR1 DFQATT, CDR2 SNEGSKA (reference sequence). The CDR3 extends over 14 amino acids. The CDR3 here is CSARAGQDNSPLHF. DNA of the CDR3: TGCAGTGCTAGAGCGGGACAGGATAATTCACCCCTCCACTTT.

This clonotype was seen more than once but under ten times. CDR3 DNA: TGTGCCAGCTCACTCACAGGGGGCGGGGACGCCTACGAGCAGTACTTC. Protein sequence: CASSLTGGGDAYEQYF. The chain is built from TRBV18 and TRBJ2-7; 9 positions match TRBD1. CDR3 length: 16 residues. Germline V gene lookup returns CDR1 KGHSH and CDR2 LQKENI. Trimming took 4 bases from V and 2 from J; bases not matched to a gene: 9.